The 2 T cell receptor beta chains reported below all come from one sample, sequenced in a study of response to subunit inactivated influenza vaccine. Each CDR3 protein gets one entry after TCRdb re-called the RT-PCR reads with MiXCR. Among some 600,000 distinct CDR3 sequences, less than 15% were seen once, and the ten largest hold 7.6%. Sample: PBMCs from blood, taken approximately 15 days before vaccination. The receptors stem from a man aged 45-60 years who received an inactivated influenza vaccine.

The chain carries TRBV6-1 and TRBJ1-6; the D gene is possibly TRBD1 (5 bases). V was shortened by 6 bases and J by 7 bases, with 16 bases between the two germline ends. Per the germline V gene, CDR1 is MNHNS and CDR2 is SASEGT. The CDR3 has 15 amino acids. CDR3 in amino acids: CASRPEGRVNSPLHF. Written as DNA, the CDR3 is TGTGCCAGCAGACCCGAGGGGAGGGTGAATTCACCCCTCCACTTT.

This clonotype occurred a few times. The gene calls are TRBV30 and TRBJ2-7; D may correspond to TRBD1 or TRBD2 (6 bases each). The CDR3 runs 12 residues. The ends were cut back, 8 bases at V and 4 bases at J, with 15 bases in the middle. Germline V CDR1 and CDR2: GTSNPN, SVGIG (reference sequence). CDR3 amino acids: CARRGTSYEQYF. The CDR3 DNA is TGTGCCCGCCGCGGGACAAGTTACGAGCAGTACTTC.